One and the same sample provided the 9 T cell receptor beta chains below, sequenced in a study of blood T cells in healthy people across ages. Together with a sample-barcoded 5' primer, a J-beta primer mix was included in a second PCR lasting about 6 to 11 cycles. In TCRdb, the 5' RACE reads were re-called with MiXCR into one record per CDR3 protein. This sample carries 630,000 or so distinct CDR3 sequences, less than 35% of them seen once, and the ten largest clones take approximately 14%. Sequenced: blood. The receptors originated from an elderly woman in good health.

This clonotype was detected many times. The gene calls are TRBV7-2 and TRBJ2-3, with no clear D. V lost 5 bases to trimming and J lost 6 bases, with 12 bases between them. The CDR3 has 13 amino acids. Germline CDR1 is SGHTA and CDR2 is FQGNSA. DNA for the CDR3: TGTGCCAGCAGCCTCCTCTCCGCGGATACGCAGTATTTT. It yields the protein CASSLLSADTQYF.

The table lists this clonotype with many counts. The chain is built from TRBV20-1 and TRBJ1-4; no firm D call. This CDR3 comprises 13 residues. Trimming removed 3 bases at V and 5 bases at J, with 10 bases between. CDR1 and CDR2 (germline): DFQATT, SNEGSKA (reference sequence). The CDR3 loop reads CSASRLGNEKLFF. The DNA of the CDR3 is TGCAGTGCTAGCCGGCTTGGGAATGAAAAACTGTTTTTT.

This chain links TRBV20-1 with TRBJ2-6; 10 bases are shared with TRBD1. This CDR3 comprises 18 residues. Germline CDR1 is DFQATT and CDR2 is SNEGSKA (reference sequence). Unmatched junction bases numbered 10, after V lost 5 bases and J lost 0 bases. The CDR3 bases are TGCAGTGCTTCCCAGCCGGGACAGGGGTTCTCTGGGGCCAACGTCCTGACTTTC. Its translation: CSASQPGQGFSGANVLTF.

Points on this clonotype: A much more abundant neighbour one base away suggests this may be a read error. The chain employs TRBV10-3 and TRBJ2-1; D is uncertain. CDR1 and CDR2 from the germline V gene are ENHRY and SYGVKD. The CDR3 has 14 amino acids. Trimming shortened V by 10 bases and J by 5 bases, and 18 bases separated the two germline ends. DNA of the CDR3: TGTGCCACTGGCAAAGGACGGGTAGACAATGAGCAGTTCTTC. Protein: CATGKGRVDNEQFF.

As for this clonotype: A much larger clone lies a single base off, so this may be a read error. The CDR3 DNA reads as TGTGCCAGCAGCTCAGTTACAGGGAACGAGCGGTACTTC. It is translated as CASSSVTGNERYF. V gene TRBV5-5 combines with J gene TRBJ2-7, with D possibly TRBD1 on 6 matching bases. CDR1 and CDR2 (germline): SGHKS, YYEKEE (reference sequence). The CDR3 runs to 13 residues.

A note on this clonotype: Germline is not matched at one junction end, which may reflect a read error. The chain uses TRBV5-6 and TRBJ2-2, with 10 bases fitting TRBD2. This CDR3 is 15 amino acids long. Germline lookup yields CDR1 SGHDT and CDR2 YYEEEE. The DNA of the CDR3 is TGTGCCAGCAGCCATAGCGGGGGGTTCACCGGGGGGCTGTTTTTT. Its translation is CASSHSGGFTGGLFF.

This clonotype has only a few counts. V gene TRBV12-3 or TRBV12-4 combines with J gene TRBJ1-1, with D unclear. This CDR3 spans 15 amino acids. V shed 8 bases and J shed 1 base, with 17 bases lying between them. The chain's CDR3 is CASGPMGSGNTEAFF. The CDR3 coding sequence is TGTGCCAGCGGCCCGATGGGCTCAGGGAACACTGAAGCTTTCTTT.

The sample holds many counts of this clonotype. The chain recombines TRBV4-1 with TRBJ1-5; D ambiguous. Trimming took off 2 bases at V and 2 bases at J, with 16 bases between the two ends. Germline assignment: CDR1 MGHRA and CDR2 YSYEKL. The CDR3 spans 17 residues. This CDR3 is CASSQLAGVRGNQPQHF. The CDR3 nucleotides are TGCGCCAGCAGCCAACTTGCAGGTGTTAGGGGCAATCAGCCCCAGCATTTT.

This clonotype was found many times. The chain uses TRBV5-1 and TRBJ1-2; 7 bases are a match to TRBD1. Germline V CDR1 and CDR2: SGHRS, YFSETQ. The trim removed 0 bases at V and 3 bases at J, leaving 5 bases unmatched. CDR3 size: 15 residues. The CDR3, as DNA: TGCGCCAGCAGCTTGGGTGACAGGGAGGACTATGGCTACACCTTC. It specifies CASSLGDREDYGYTF.